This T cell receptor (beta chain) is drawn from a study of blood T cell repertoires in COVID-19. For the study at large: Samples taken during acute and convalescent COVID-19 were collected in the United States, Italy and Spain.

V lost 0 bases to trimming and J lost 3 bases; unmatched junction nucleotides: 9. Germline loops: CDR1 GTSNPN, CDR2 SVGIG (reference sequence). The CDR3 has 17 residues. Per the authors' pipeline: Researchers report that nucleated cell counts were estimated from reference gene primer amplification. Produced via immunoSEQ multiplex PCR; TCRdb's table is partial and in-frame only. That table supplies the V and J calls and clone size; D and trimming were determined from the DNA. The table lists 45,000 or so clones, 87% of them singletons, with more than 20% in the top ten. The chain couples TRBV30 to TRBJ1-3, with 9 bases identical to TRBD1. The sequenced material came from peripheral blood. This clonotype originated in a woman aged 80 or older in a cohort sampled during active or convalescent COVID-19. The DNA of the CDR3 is TGTGCCTGGAGTGTACCTAGGACAGGGGCGAGTGGAAACACCATATATTTT. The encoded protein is CAWSVPRTGASGNTIYF.